Sequencing of this T cell receptor (beta chain) was carried out in a study of shared clonotypes between healthy human individuals. Notes on the study in general: Despite large depth, rarefaction showed incomplete sorted-subset sequencing. Blood alone was sampled, and tissue repertoires likely differ. It was the few donors that limited the genetic and exposure-history diversity represented.

Sequencing was performed with immunoSEQ multiplex PCR; in TCRdb, only in-frame clones are kept and a portion is missing. Here the sample spans about 2 million clones, approximately 94% being singletons. As regards this clone: What it binds is not known.

Terminally differentiated effector memory CD45RA+ cells were left out of the naive CD8 fraction, which was CD45RO-negative and positively selected for CCR7. The clonotype was recovered from a man aged 18 to 30 in good health. What was sequenced was naive CD8+ T cells sorted from blood.

CDR3 in amino acids: CASSLERGSDGYTF. Written as DNA, the CDR3 is TGTGCCAGCAGCTTAGAAAGGGGGTCGGATGGCTACACCTTC. This sequence joins TRBV13 and TRBJ1-2; a possible D gene is TRBD1 (6 bases). This CDR3 region has 14 residues. Trimming left V 1 base short and J 6 bases short, with 12 bases between. The V gene's germline CDR1 is PRHDT and CDR2 FYEKMQ (reference sequence).